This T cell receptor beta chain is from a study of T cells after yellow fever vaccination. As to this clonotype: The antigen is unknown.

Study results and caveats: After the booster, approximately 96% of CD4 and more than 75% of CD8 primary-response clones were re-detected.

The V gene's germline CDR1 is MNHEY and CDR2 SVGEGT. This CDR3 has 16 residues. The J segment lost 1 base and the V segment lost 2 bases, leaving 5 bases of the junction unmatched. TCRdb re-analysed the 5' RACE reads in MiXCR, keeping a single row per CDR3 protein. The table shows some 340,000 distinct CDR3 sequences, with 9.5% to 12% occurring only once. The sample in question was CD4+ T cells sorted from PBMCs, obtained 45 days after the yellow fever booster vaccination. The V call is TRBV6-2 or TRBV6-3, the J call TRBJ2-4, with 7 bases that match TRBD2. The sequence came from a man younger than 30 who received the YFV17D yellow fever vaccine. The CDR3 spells CASSYTGGAAKNIQYF. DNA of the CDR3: TGTGCCAGCAGTTACACGGGGGGTGCGGCCAAAAACATTCAGTACTTC.